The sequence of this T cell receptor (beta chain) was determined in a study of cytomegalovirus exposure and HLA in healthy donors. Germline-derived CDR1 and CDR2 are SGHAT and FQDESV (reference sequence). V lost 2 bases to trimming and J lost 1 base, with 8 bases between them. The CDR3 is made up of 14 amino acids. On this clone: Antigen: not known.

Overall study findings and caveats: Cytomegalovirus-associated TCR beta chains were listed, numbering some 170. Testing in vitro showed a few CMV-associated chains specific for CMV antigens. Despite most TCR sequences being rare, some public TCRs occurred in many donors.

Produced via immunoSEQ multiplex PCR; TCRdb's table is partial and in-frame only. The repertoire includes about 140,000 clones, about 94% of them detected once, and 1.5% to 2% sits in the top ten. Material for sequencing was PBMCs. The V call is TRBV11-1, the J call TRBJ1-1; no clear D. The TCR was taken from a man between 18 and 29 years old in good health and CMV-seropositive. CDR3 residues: CASSLPTENTEAFF. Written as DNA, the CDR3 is TGTGCCAGCAGCTTACCTACAGAGAACACTGAAGCTTTCTTT.